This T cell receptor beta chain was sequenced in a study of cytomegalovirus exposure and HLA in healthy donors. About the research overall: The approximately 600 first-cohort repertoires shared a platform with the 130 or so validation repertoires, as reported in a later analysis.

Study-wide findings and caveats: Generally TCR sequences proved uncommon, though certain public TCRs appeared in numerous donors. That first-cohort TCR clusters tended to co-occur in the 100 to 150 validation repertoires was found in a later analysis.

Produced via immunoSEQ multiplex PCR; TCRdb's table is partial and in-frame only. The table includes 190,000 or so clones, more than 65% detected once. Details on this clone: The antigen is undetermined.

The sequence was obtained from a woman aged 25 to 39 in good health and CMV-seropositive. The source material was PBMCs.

The CDR3 protein is CASSEALVQSTGELFF. CDR3 sequence (DNA): TGTGCCAGCAGTGAAGCGCTTGTACAGAGCACCGGGGAGCTGTTTTTT. The chain uses TRBV6-1 and TRBJ2-2; D is uncertain. There are 16 residues in the CDR3. V was trimmed by 0 bases and J by 4 bases, leaving 12 bases between them. Germline CDR1 MNHNS, CDR2 SASEGT.